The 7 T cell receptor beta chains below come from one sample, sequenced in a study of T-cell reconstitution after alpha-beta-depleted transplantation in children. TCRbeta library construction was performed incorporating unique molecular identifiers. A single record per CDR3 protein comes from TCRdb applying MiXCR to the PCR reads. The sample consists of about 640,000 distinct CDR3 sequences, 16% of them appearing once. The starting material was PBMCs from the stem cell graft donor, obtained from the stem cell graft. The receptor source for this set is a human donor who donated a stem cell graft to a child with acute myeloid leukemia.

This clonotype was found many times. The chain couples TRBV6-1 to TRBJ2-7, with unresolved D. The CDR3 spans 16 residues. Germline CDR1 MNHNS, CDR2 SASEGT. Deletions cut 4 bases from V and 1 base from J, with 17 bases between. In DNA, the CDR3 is TGTGCCAGCAGTGCCCCCCGTGGACGGTCATCCTACGAGCAGTACTTC. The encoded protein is CASSAPRGRSSYEQYF.

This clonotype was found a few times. CDR3 loop: CASSLAELNTEAFF. DNA of the CDR3: TGTGCCAGCAGCTTAGCAGAGTTGAACACTGAAGCTTTCTTT. The chain employs TRBV7-9 and TRBJ1-1; D not certain. Germline values: CDR1 SEHNR, CDR2 FQNEAQ (reference sequence). The CDR3 is 14 amino acids. Trimming took 0 bases from V and 0 from J, leaving 5 bases between them.

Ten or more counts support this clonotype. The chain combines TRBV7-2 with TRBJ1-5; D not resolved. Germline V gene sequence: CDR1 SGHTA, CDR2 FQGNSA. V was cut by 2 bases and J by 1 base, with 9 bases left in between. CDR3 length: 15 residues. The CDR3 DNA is TGTGCCAGCAGCTTACGCGGGATGAGCAATCAGCCCCAGCATTTT. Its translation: CASSLRGMSNQPQHF.

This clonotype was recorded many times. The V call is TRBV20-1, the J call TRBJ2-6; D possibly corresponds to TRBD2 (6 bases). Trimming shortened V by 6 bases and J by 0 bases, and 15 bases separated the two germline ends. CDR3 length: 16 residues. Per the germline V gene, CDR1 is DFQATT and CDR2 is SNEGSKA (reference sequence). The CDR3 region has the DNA TGCAGTGCCCGGGAAGGGAGGATCTCTGGGGCCAACGTCCTGACTTTC. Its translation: CSAREGRISGANVLTF.

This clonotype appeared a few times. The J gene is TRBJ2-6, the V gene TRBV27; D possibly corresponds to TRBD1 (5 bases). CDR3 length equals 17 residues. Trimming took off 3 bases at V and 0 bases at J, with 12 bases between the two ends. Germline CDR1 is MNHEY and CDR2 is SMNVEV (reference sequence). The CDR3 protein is CASSLTVASSGANVLTF. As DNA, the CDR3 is TGTGCCAGCAGTTTGACAGTCGCGAGCTCTGGGGCCAACGTCCTGACTTTC.

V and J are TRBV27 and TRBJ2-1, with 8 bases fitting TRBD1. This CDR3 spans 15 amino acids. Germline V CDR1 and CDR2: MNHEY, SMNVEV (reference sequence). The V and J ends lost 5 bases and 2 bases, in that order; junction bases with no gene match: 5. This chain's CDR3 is CASSILQGAYNEQFF. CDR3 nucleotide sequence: TGTGCCAGCAGTATCCTACAGGGGGCCTACAATGAGCAGTTCTTC.

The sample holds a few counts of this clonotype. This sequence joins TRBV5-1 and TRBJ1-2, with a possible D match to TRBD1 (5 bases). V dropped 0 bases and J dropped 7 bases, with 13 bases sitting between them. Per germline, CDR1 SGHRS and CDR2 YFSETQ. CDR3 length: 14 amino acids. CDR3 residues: CASSLDRGGSGYTF. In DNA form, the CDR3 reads TGCGCCAGCAGCTTGGATCGGGGGGGAAGTGGCTACACCTTC.